This T cell receptor beta chain comes out of a study of post-analysis software for immune sequencing data (dated by TCRdb to the mid-2010s). At the level of the whole study: Disease courses on record covered relapsing-remitting, secondary progressive and progressive-relapsing multiple sclerosis, though some patients had no subtype annotation. A subset of samples was prepared in parallel using single-end sample barcoding, then pooled and co-amplified after Illumina adapter ligation. The patient repertoires were set against about 12 previously published healthy control repertoires from donors whose ages ranged from roughly 6 to 25 years.

The study at large found these results: Roughly 5 TRBV segments, including TRBV5-6, TRBV5-1 and TRBV20-1, were significantly more frequent in patients than controls. Strong co-clustering of samples prepared in the same batch was shown by direct clustering with F measure, prompting a batch-effect correction. Normalized Chao1 diversity was significantly lower in multiple sclerosis patients than controls, suggesting substantial peripheral T-cell clonal expansion. The multiple sclerosis patient group was slightly younger than the control group.

As regards this clonotype: It lacks a known antigen. Base qualities are not recorded, but no much larger clone differs from it by a single base.

To demonstrate the VDJtools post-analysis software, TCR beta repertoires were profiled from the peripheral blood of 10 to 15 young patients with multiple sclerosis. The multiple sclerosis patients were children and adolescents ranging in age from 6 to 15 years. The library came from PCR. Sequencing was carried out with an Illumina HiSeq 2500. To reduce PCR and sequencing biases, unique molecular identifiers were built into the TCR beta cDNA libraries. Every 1 to 10 million input T cells yielded 500,000 or so cDNA molecules, meaning each molecule approximated one T cell. The same protocol used for the earlier healthy control dataset was applied to prepare and sequence the patient libraries. Within a given batch, samples were prepared together, multiplexed and sequenced on the same HiSeq lane. The paper's data handling went like this. Raw barcoded reads were processed with MIGEC, discarding single-read molecular identifier groups before consensus assembly and CDR3 extraction. VDJtools was used for post-analysis of the clonotype tables, with diversity normalized by down-sampling every dataset to the smallest sample size. In repertoire overlap clustering, CDR3 amino acid sequences, but not nucleotide sequences, were matched to correct batch-related cross-sample contamination. TCRdb reprocessing: public reads trimmed at Q25 with fastp, clones called with MiXCR, in-frame beta chains kept. Each CDR3 protein appears once, grouped with its most common genes and DNA. The V and J calls reflect TCRdb's pipeline rather than the authors' work. The sample data list 700,000 to 900,000 distinct CDR3 sequences, and around 45% of these were observed just once. Around 4.7% of the sample is held by the ten biggest clonotypes.

The germline V gene yields MNHEY for CDR1 and SVGAGI for CDR2. The CDR3 numbers 13 residues from cysteine through phenylalanine. The read is trimmed to its CDR3 DNA, 39 bases read in frame from base 1. V and J lose 0 bases and 5 bases, and a span of 5 bases separates them. The sequence joins TRBV6-5 to TRBJ1-5, with the D gene too uncertain to name. This receptor was identified in a girl aged 5-17 years with multiple sclerosis. Sample: blood. The CDR3 corresponds to CASSYSKDQPQHF. The DNA reads TGTGCCAGCAGTTACTCGAAAGATCAGCCCCAGCATTTT.